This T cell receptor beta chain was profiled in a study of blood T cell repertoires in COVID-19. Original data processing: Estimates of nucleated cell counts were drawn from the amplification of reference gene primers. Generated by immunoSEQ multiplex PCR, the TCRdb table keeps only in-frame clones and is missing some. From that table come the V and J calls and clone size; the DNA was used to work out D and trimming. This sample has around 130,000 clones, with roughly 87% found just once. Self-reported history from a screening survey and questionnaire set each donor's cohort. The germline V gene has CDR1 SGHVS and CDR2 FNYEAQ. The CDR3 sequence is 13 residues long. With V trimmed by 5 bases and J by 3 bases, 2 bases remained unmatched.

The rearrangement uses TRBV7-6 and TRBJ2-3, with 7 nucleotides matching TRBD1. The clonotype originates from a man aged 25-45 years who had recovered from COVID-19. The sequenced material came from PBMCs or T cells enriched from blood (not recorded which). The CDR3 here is CASSLQGTDTQYF. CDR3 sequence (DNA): TGTGCCAGCAGCCTACAGGGGACAGATACGCAGTATTTT.